This T cell receptor beta chain was identified during a study of blood T cell repertoires in COVID-19. Background on the study: COVID-19 samples from acute and convalescent phases originated in the United States, Italy and Spain. The cDNA or gDNA used as material had been derived from T cells, B-cell-depleted T cells, or PBMCs.

Germline V CDR1 and CDR2: SGDLS, YYNGEE. The trim removed 4 bases at V and 8 bases at J, leaving 5 bases unmatched. The CDR3 is 14 amino acids. As processed by the authors: Reference gene primer amplification gave estimated nucleated cell counts. This table comes from immunoSEQ multiplex PCR, and its TCRdb copy is limited to in-frame clones, with some not included. V and J calls and clone size follow that table, whereas D and trimming were derived from the DNA. The profile shows over 120,000 clones, approximately 84% of them singletons. The receptor was isolated from a human donor with acute or convalescent COVID-19. The donor label of this sample is uncertain. The chain uses TRBV9 and TRBJ1-4, with 10 bases aligning to TRBD1. The specimen was peripheral blood. The CDR3 spells CASSFGQGDEKLFF. DNA of the CDR3: TGTGCCAGCAGCTTTGGACAGGGGGACGAAAAACTGTTTTTT.